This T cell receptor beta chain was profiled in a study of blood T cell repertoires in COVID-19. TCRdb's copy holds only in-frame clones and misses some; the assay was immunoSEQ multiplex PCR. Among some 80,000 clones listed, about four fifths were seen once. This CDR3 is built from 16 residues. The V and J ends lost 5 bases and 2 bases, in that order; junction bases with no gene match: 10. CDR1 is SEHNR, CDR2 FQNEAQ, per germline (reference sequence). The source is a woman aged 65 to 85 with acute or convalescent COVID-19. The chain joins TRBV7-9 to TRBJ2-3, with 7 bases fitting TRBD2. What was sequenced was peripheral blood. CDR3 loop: CASSPGGAGITDTQYF. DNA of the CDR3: TGTGCCAGCAGCCCGGGGGGAGCGGGAATCACAGATACGCAGTATTTT.